This T cell receptor (beta chain) was profiled in a study of pediatric ulcerative colitis. CDR3 length equals 13 residues. Germline CDR1 SNHLY, CDR2 FYNNEI. Trimming removed 1 base from V and 5 bases from J, with 7 bases in between. The data were produced by immunoSEQ multiplex PCR, yet TCRdb's version contains in-frame clones alone and is incomplete. This table has 12,000 to 15,000 clones, 85% to 90% appearing once. Specimen: blood. The chain recombines TRBV2 with TRBJ2-3; D is ambiguous. The sequence derives from a boy younger than 18 with moderate ulcerative colitis. The CDR3 reads CASSEGEEDTQYF. CDR3 sequence (DNA): TGTGCCAGCAGTGAAGGCGAGGAAGATACGCAGTATTTT.